This T cell receptor (beta chain) came from a study of a mutant IDH1 vaccine in newly diagnosed glioma. Study background: Averaging approximately 42 years of age, treated patients were about 60% male and around 38% female. Most patients had received both radiotherapy and temozolomide, the prior options being radiotherapy, temozolomide, or both. Weeks 35 and 47 hosted visits V12 and V13, respectively.

Stated time point: week 47, end of study. All doses held 300 ug of mutant IDH1 20-mer peptide, with topical imiquimod. New IDH1-mutant, ATRX-lost WHO grade 3 or 4 astrocytomas occurred in donors. In the case of this clone: Its matching antigen is unknown.

In germline, CDR1 is KGHSH, CDR2 LQKENI. V was trimmed by 4 bases and J by 0 bases, leaving 7 bases between them. This CDR3 has 14 amino acids. The method was immunoSEQ multiplex PCR; TCRdb's version includes in-frame clones alone and lacks a portion of them. This table has tens of thousands of clones, about four fifths appearing once. This chain connects TRBV18 to TRBJ1-5, with unresolved D. This TCR derives from a woman in her thirties with glioma. Some clones in this sample may be carry-over from other donors' samples. Here the sequenced sample was PBMCs, taken from a glioma patient whose treatment included an IDH1 peptide vaccine. CDR3 residues: CASSLGDSNQPQHF. As DNA, the CDR3 is TGTGCCAGCTCACTTGGCGATAGCAATCAGCCCCAGCATTTT.